The 30 T cell receptor beta chains presented below share a single source sample, sequenced in a study of OX40 agonist ivuxolimab in advanced cancers. The method was immunoSEQ multiplex PCR; TCRdb's version includes in-frame clones alone and lacks a portion of them. The sample holds around 90,000 clones, 87% seen once. Sequencing used CD4+ or CD8+ T cells sorted from blood, obtained in a trial of the OX40 agonist ivuxolimab. The receptors were gathered from an adult with an advanced solid tumor such as melanoma, head and neck, liver or kidney cancer.

V is TRBV5-6 and J is TRBJ2-3, with 9 bases matching TRBD2. V lost 0 bases to trimming and J lost 0 bases; unmatched junction nucleotides: 5. CDR1 is SGHDT and CDR2 is YYEEEE in the germline V gene. The CDR3 runs 17 residues. CDR3 coding DNA: TGTGCCAGCAGCTTGGGGGCGGGGGGGCCGAGCACAGATACGCAGTATTTT. It specifies CASSLGAGGPSTDTQYF.

The chain joins TRBV10-2 to TRBJ2-2; D gene uncertain. The CDR3 consists of 14 residues. Germline CDR1 and CDR2: WSHSY and SAAADI. V was cut by 5 bases and J by 5 bases, with 12 bases left in between. For the CDR3, the DNA is TGCGCCAGCAGTCCGTTAGGTCAAACCGGGGAGCTGTTTTTT. Protein sequence: CASSPLGQTGELFF.

Details on this clone: The sample carries other DNA sequences with the same CDR3. The CDR3 region has the DNA TGTGCCTGGAGACGACAGGGGGCGTTGACTGAAGCTTTCTTT. It translates to CAWRRQGALTEAFF. V gene TRBV30 combines with J gene TRBJ1-1; 10 nucleotides align to TRBD1. The ends lost 3 bases at V and 5 bases at J; junction bases unmatched: 6. The CDR3 has 14 residues. CDR1 and CDR2 (germline): GTSNPN, SVGIG (reference sequence).

The rearrangement links TRBV6-1 to TRBJ2-5; 8 positions agree with TRBD1. V lost 0 bases to trimming and J lost 4 bases; unmatched junction nucleotides: 16. The germline V gene encodes CDR1 MNHNS and CDR2 SASEGT. The CDR3 is made up of 19 amino acids. The CDR3 is CASSEAFLDRVGGLETQYF. The CDR3, as DNA: TGTGCCAGCAGTGAAGCCTTTCTGGACAGGGTGGGAGGACTAGAGACCCAGTACTTC.

The rearrangement uses TRBV29-1 and TRBJ1-2; D may be TRBD1 (6 bases). Per the germline V gene, CDR1 is SQVTM and CDR2 is ANQGSEA. CDR3 length: 13 amino acids. V lost 7 bases and J lost 8, with 20 bases in between. CDR3 amino acids: CSAKIPGAGGYTF. CDR3 bases: TGCAGCGCCAAGATTCCGGGGGCAGGGGGCTACACCTTC.

Written as DNA, the CDR3 is TGTGCCAGTAGTAAGGACCCGGGGGTTGCGAACTATGGCTACACCTTC. Translated: CASSKDPGVANYGYTF. This chain links TRBV19 with TRBJ1-2, with D possibly being TRBD1 (5 bases). Trimming left V 4 bases short and J 2 bases short, with 17 bases between. The germline gives CDR1 LNHDA, CDR2 SQIVND (reference sequence). The CDR3 extends over 16 amino acids.

The chain employs TRBV5-1 and TRBJ2-4, with D hard to call. CDR1 is SGHRS, CDR2 YFSETQ, per germline. The CDR3 runs 16 residues. V was pared by 4 bases and J by 8 bases, with 22 bases between. This CDR3 is CASSGIPVGSGDIQYF. In DNA form, the CDR3 reads TGCGCCAGCAGCGGAATCCCCGTAGGGTCTGGAGACATTCAGTACTTC.

The V gene is TRBV6-1, the J gene TRBJ1-2; 10 bases are shared with TRBD1. Trimming at V came to 2 bases and at J to 4 bases, leaving 10 bases not matched to a gene. This CDR3 spans 17 amino acids. Per germline, CDR1 MNHNS and CDR2 SASEGT. CDR3 region: CASSEWGGRQGAYGYTF. The CDR3 DNA follows: TGTGCCAGCAGTGAATGGGGGGGGAGACAGGGGGCCTATGGCTACACCTTC.

The V gene is TRBV7-8, the J gene TRBJ1-3; D is ambiguous. The germline gives CDR1 SGHVS, CDR2 FQNEAQ. The V gene lost 1 base and the J gene lost 2 bases, with 9 bases spanning the gap. This CDR3 region has 15 residues. DNA of the CDR3: TGTGCCAGCAGCTTAGTTCGGGCTGCTGGAAACACCATATATTTT. Translation gives CASSLVRAAGNTIYF.

The V call is TRBV5-4, the J call TRBJ2-5, with TRBD1 matching 7 bases. J lost 5 bases, V lost 4 bases, and 8 bases had no gene match. The CDR3 is made up of 14 amino acids. CDR1 is SGHNT and CDR2 is YYREEE in the germline V gene (reference sequence). The CDR3 DNA is TGTGCCAGCAGCCAGGGACAGCAGGGGGAGACCCAGTACTTC. This codes for CASSQGQQGETQYF.

This clone was observed once. The chain carries TRBV6-4 and TRBJ1-5, with 7 bases fitting TRBD1. Germline V gene lookup returns CDR1 MRHNA and CDR2 SNTAGT. V shed 8 bases and J 4 bases; nucleotides not matched to a gene: 11. The CDR3 covers 15 residues. This CDR3 is CASRRPTGTNQPQHF. CDR3 in DNA: TGTGCCAGCCGAAGACCGACAGGGACAAATCAGCCCCAGCATTTT.

For this clone: Other DNA variants within this sample encode the same CDR3. The chain has TRBV2 and TRBJ2-3; TRBD2 aligns across 8 bases. With V trimmed by 3 bases and J by 1 base, 3 bases remained unmatched. The CDR3 spans 15 residues. In germline, CDR1 is SNHLY, CDR2 FYNNEI. The CDR3 loop reads CASSEPGLGTDTQYF. The CDR3, as DNA: TGTGCCAGCAGTGAGCCGGGACTAGGCACAGATACGCAGTATTTT.

The chain has TRBV19 and TRBJ2-1; TRBD1 matches 9 bases. J lost 8 bases, V lost 2 bases, and 16 bases had no gene match. The germline gives CDR1 LNHDA, CDR2 SQIVND (reference sequence). The CDR3 extends over 18 amino acids. The CDR3 region is CASSIRFVGQGGFYEQFF. Written as DNA, the CDR3 is TGTGCCAGTAGTATAAGGTTCGTGGGACAGGGTGGTTTCTATGAGCAGTTCTTC.

The chain employs TRBV6-4 and TRBJ1-2; a possible D gene is TRBD1 (6 bases). The CDR3 has 15 residues. Per the germline V gene, CDR1 is MRHNA and CDR2 is SNTAGT. V lost 4 bases, J lost 2 bases, and 14 bases lay in between. The CDR3: CASSADSGHNYGYTF. In DNA, the CDR3 is TGTGCCAGCAGTGCTGACTCGGGACACAACTATGGCTACACCTTC.

This sequence joins TRBV5-6 and TRBJ1-6, with a tentative D call TRBD1 (6 bases). Germline V lookup: CDR1 SGHDT, CDR2 YYEEEE. There are 18 residues in the CDR3. V was trimmed by 3 bases and J by 14 bases, leaving 30 bases between them. The CDR3, as DNA: TGTGCCAGCAGCTATAAACCTCCCGGCCAAGGGGGGGGTTTTACCCTCCACTTT. It yields the protein CASSYKPPGQGGGFTLHF.

This clone was seen more than once but under ten times. The CDR3 here is CASSIEAGPRSGANVLTF. The CDR3 bases are TGTGCCAGTAGTATAGAAGCAGGGCCGCGCTCTGGGGCCAACGTCCTGACTTTC. The chain joins TRBV19 to TRBJ2-6; a weak D match, TRBD1 (5 bases). This CDR3 spans 18 amino acids. From germline, CDR1 is LNHDA and CDR2 SQIVND (reference sequence). Trimming removed 0 bases at V and 0 bases at J, with 12 bases between.

Details on this clone: The same CDR3 can be traced to other DNA sequences in this sample. This chain joins TRBV30 and TRBJ2-1; 13 bases fit TRBD2. The germline V gene encodes CDR1 GTSNPN and CDR2 SVGIG (reference sequence). The CDR3 totals 14 residues. Trimming at V came to 3 bases and at J to 10 bases, leaving 6 bases not matched to a gene. Here the CDR3 reads CAWRLAGGRGEQFF. For the CDR3, the DNA is TGTGCCTGGAGACTAGCGGGGGGGCGTGGGGAGCAGTTCTTC.

The chain recombines TRBV15 with TRBJ1-2, with D possibly being TRBD1 (5 bases). Trimming cost V 0 bases and J 3 bases, with 8 bases left between them. This CDR3 is 14 amino acids long. Germline V gives CDR1 LNHNV, CDR2 YYDKDF (reference sequence). The CDR3 loop is CATSRDRGDYGYTF. CDR3 in DNA: TGTGCCACCAGCAGAGATAGAGGGGACTATGGCTACACCTTC.

The chain recombines TRBV29-1 with TRBJ2-5, with 10 bases identical to TRBD1. V lost 6 bases and J lost 3; bases outside the gene matches: 1. The CDR3 loop spans 12 amino acids. Germline-derived CDR1 and CDR2 are SQVTM and ANQGSEA. CDR3 region: CSVGTGEETQYF. In nucleotides, the CDR3 is TGCAGCGTGGGGACAGGGGAAGAGACCCAGTACTTC. Supplemented by reference TRBV29-1 and TRBJ2-5, the full variable domain reads SAVISQKPSRDICQRGTSLTIQCQVDSQVTMMFWYRQQPGQSLTLIATANQGSEATYESGFVIDKFPISRPNLTFSTLTVSNMSPEDSSIYLCSVGTGEETQYFGPGTRLLVL.

V and J are TRBV19 and TRBJ2-2; TRBD2 is a possible D gene (5 bases). V was clipped by 7 bases and J by 4 bases, with 19 bases between them. This CDR3 contains 16 residues. Germline assignment: CDR1 LNHDA and CDR2 SQIVND (reference sequence). The CDR3 here is CASKPTGTAGTGELFF. Here the CDR3 DNA reads TGTGCCAGTAAGCCGACCGGAACTGCGGGCACCGGGGAGCTGTTTTTT.

The rearrangement links TRBV2 to TRBJ1-1; D gene ambiguous. Trimming pared 6 bases from V and 0 bases from J, leaving 11 bases between. Germline loops: CDR1 SNHLY, CDR2 FYNNEI. The CDR3 totals 14 residues. The CDR3 is CASRAMGLNTEAFF. In DNA form, the CDR3 reads TGTGCCAGCAGAGCAATGGGTCTGAACACTGAAGCTTTCTTT.

This clone was recorded once. This chain connects TRBV12-5 to TRBJ1-2; D uncertain. Germline assignment: CDR1 LGHNT and CDR2 FRNRAP. The CDR3 totals 14 residues. The V end lost 2 bases, the J end lost 2 bases, and 9 bases lay between the germline ends. The CDR3, as DNA: TGTGCTAGTGGTTTGCCGCCACTGAACTATGGCTACACCTTC. Translated, it gives CASGLPPLNYGYTF.

CDR3 residues: CASSTDRDYLAKNIQYF. DNA of the CDR3: TGTGCCAGCTCAACGGACAGGGATTACTTAGCCAAAAACATTCAGTACTTC. This chain uses TRBV18 with TRBJ2-4; 8 bases are shared with TRBD1. CDR1 is KGHSH and CDR2 is LQKENI in the germline V gene. With 5 bases clipped from V and 0 bases from J, the junction kept 9 bases outside the gene matches. The CDR3 has 17 residues.

The chain couples TRBV2 to TRBJ1-1, with D uncertain. CDR3 length: 12 residues. V was trimmed by 6 bases and J by 1 base, leaving 6 bases between them. Germline values: CDR1 SNHLY, CDR2 FYNNEI. CDR3 nucleotides: TGTGCCAGCAGAGGAAGGAACACTGAAGCTTTCTTT. It specifies CASRGRNTEAFF.

V and J are TRBV12-5 and TRBJ2-2; weak D call: TRBD2 (5 bases). The CDR3 is 14 residues long. Trimming took 3 bases from V and 6 from J, leaving 11 bases between them. The germline CDR1 and CDR2 sequences are LGHNT and FRNRAP. The CDR3 DNA is TGTGCTAGTGGTTTCGGGGTCGCCGCCGGGGAGCTGTTTTTT. Protein: CASGFGVAAGELFF.

V is TRBV7-3 and J is TRBJ2-1; TRBD1 matches 7 bases. The V gene's germline CDR1 is SGHTA and CDR2 FQGTGA. There are 16 residues in the CDR3. With 4 bases clipped from V and 4 bases from J, the junction kept 10 bases outside the gene matches. The CDR3 DNA sequence: TGTGCCAGCAGCTCGACCCCGGGACAGATATACAATGAGCAGTTCTTC. Translation: CASSSTPGQIYNEQFF.

The gene calls are TRBV2 and TRBJ2-7, with TRBD1 as a possible D gene (6 bases). V was clipped by 7 bases and J by 2 bases, with 9 bases between them. CDR1 SNHLY and CDR2 FYNNEI come from the germline V gene. The CDR3 has 12 residues. The CDR3 DNA is TGTGCCAGCAACAGGGCCCCCTACGAGCAGTACTTC. Its protein product is CASNRAPYEQYF.

The rearrangement links TRBV29-1 to TRBJ1-2; 7 bases align to TRBD1. Germline values: CDR1 SQVTM, CDR2 ANQGSEA. Trimming removed 6 bases from V and 4 bases from J; junction bases left unmatched: 11. The CDR3 loop spans 14 amino acids. The CDR3 DNA reads TGCAGCGTCCATAAACAGGGGACCTTCTATGGCTACACCTTC. Protein sequence: CSVHKQGTFYGYTF.

The chain links TRBV6-5 to TRBJ2-3, with 8 bases identical to TRBD1. The germline V gene has CDR1 MNHEY and CDR2 SVGAGI. Trimming cost V 5 bases and J 1 base; bases outside gene matches: 5. The CDR3 is 15 amino acids. CDR3 in amino acids: CASSPQGARTDTQYF. The CDR3 DNA sequence: TGTGCCAGCAGTCCCCAGGGGGCCCGCACAGATACGCAGTATTTT.

This chain uses TRBV18 with TRBJ2-2, with D possibly matching TRBD1 (6 bases). This CDR3 region has 17 residues. Trimming took off 0 bases at V and 0 bases at J, with 11 bases between the two ends. Germline-derived CDR1 and CDR2 are KGHSH and LQKENI. The CDR3, as DNA: TGTGCCAGCTCACCACCGTCAGGGGTCGCGAACACCGGGGAGCTGTTTTTT. Translation: CASSPPSGVANTGELFF. The entire variable domain, with the rest obtained from reference TRBV18 and TRBJ2-2, is as follows: NAGVMQNPRHLVRRRGQEARLRCSPMKGHSHVYWYRQLPEEGLKFMVYLQKENIIDESGMPKERFSAEFPKEGPSILRIQQVVRGDSAAYFCASSPPSGVANTGELFFGEGSRLTVL.